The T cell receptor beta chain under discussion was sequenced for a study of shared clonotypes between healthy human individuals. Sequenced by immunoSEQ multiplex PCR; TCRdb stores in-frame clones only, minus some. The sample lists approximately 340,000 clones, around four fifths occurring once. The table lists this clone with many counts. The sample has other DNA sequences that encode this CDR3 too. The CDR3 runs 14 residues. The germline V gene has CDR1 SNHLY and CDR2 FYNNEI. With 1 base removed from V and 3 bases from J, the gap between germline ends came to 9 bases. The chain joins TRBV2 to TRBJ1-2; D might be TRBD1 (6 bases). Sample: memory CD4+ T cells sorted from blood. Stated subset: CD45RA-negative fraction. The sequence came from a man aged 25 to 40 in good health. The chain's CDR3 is CASSEDRGHYGYTF. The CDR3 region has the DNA TGTGCCAGCAGTGAAGACCGGGGGCACTATGGCTACACCTTC.